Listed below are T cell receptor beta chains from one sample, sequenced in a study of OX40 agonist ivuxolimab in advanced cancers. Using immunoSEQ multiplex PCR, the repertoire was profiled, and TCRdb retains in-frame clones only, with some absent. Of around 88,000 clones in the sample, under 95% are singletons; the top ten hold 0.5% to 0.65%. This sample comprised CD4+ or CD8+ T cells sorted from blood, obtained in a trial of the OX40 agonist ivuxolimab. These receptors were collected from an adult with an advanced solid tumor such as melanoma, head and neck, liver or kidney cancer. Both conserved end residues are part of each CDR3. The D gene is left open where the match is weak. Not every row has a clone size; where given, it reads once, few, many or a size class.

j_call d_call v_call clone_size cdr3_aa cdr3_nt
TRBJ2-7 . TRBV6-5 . CASSRAWDVGEQYF TGTGCCAGCAGTCGAGCATGGGATGTTGGGGAGCAGTACTTC
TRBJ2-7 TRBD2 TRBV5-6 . CASSRGTSWDEQYF TGTGCCAGCAGCCGGGGGACTAGCTGGGACGAGCAGTACTTC
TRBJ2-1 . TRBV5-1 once CASSGDTGRSEQFF TGCGCCAGCAGCGGGGACACGGGGAGGAGTGAGCAGTTCTTC
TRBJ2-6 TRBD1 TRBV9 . CASSATLTGTGANVLTF TGTGCCAGCAGCGCAACCTTGACAGGGACTGGGGCCAACGTCCTGACTTTC
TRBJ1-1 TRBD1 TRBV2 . CASSERTGGNTEAFF TGTGCCAGCAGCGAAAGGACAGGGGGGAACACTGAAGCTTTCTTT
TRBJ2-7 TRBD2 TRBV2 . CASSPPVPTSGYEQYF TGTGCCAGCAGTCCCCCCGTACCAACTAGCGGCTACGAGCAGTACTTC
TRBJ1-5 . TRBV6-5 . CASTELRGRQPQHF TGTGCCAGCACGGAACTCAGGGGAAGGCAGCCCCAGCATTTT
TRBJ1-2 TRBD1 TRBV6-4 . CASSDSGRDRVGYTF TGTGCCAGCAGTGACTCAGGGAGGGACAGGGTTGGCTACACCTTC
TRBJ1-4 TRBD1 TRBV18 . CASSPNRGEEKLFF TGTGCCAGCTCACCCAACAGGGGCGAGGAAAAACTGTTTTTT
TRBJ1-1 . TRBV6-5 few CASSNNREAFF TGTGCCAGCAGTAACAACAGGGAAGCTTTCTTT
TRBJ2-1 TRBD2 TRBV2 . CASSVTGGGYNEQFF TGTGCCAGCAGTGTAACGGGAGGGGGCTACAATGAGCAGTTCTTC
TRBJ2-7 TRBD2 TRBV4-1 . CASSGREGGPLEQYF TGCGCCAGCAGCGGGCGGGAGGGAGGGCCGCTCGAGCAGTACTTC
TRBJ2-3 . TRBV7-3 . CASSTGVPTDTQYF TGTGCCAGCAGCACGGGGGTTCCGACAGATACGCAGTATTTT
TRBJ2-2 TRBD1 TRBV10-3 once CAISESGGQGNTGELFF TGTGCCATCAGTGAGTCCGGGGGACAGGGTAACACCGGGGAGCTGTTTTTT
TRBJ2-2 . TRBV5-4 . CASSPWALQGPAGELFF TGTGCCAGCAGCCCTTGGGCCCTACAGGGTCCAGCCGGGGAGCTGTTTTTT
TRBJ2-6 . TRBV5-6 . CAGTLYSGANVLTF TGTGCCGGTACCTTATACTCTGGGGCCAACGTCCTGACTTTC
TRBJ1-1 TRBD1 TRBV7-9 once CASNVTGVVTEAFF TGTGCCAGCAACGTTACAGGGGTTGTCACTGAAGCTTTCTTT
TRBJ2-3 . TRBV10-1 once CATAKGRDTQYF TGCGCCACCGCAAAGGGAAGAGATACGCAGTATTTT